One and the same sample provided the 2 T cell receptor beta chains below, sequenced in a study of blood T cells in healthy people across ages. For the second PCR, which ran for roughly 6 to 12 cycles, a sample-barcoded 5' primer and a J-beta primer mix were used. MiXCR, applied by TCRdb to the 5' RACE reads, yields one record per CDR3 protein. The data show hundreds of thousands of distinct CDR3 sequences, under 30% seen once. Material: blood. These receptor sequences come from an elderly woman in good health.

This clonotype has ten or more counts. V and J are TRBV2 and TRBJ1-2; a weak D match, TRBD1 (5 bases). This CDR3 is built from 14 residues. The V and J ends lost 8 bases and 4 bases respectively, with 17 bases between them. The germline V gene has CDR1 SNHLY and CDR2 FYNNEI. The CDR3 DNA is TGTGCCAGCGAGGAGGGGCTCGGTGGCTATGGCTACACCTTC. Translating gives CASEEGLGGYGYTF.

This clonotype appeared a few times. The chain couples TRBV27 to TRBJ2-1; TRBD2 matches at 10 bases. J lost 3 bases, V lost 7 bases, and 6 bases had no gene match. The CDR3 totals 15 residues. CDR1 and CDR2 (germline): MNHEY, SMNVEV (reference sequence). Here the CDR3 reads CASTLERGGYNEQFF. CDR3 coding DNA: TGTGCCAGCACTCTAGAGCGGGGGGGCTACAATGAGCAGTTCTTC.